The rows below give T cell receptor beta chains drawn from one sample of a study of cytomegalovirus exposure and HLA in healthy donors. Method: immunoSEQ multiplex PCR; TCRdb's copy keeps in-frame clones and lacks some. The sample has tens of thousands of clones; almost 70% are singletons. Sequenced sample: PBMCs. These receptors originate from a middle-aged man in good health and CMV-seropositive. The CDR3 runs from the conserved cysteine through the conserved F or W. A D gene is named only where the DNA matches it firmly. Some rows mark clone size as missing; the rest say once, few, many or name a class of expanded clone.

v_gene	j_gene	d_gene	abundance	CDR3nt	CDR3aa
TRBV2	TRBJ2-5	.	.	TGTGCCAGCAGCCGGGAGTCTGGAGAGACCCAGTACTTC	CASSRESGETQYF
TRBV28	TRBJ2-3	TRBD1	.	TGTGCCACCACGAGCAGGGGGAGCACAGATACGCAGTATTTT	CATTSRGSTDTQYF
TRBV19	TRBJ2-3	.	.	TGTGCCAGTAGTTTATACAGTCTCGACACAGATACGCAGTATTTT	CASSLYSLDTDTQYF
TRBV27	TRBJ2-7	.	.	TGTGCCAGCAGTAACCCGGGACTTGCAACCTACGAGCAGTACTTC	CASSNPGLATYEQYF
TRBV7-9	TRBJ2-7	.	.	TGTGCCAGCAGGCGGACCGGGACTCCTTACGAGCAGTACTTC	CASRRTGTPYEQYF
TRBV6-1	TRBJ2-1	.	.	TGTGCCAGCAGACCCGAGCAGGAATACAATGAGCAGTTCTTC	CASRPEQEYNEQFF
TRBV21-1	TRBJ1-5	.	.	TGTGCCAGCAGCAGCCGGAGGGAGAAAGACAGGGTGGGCAATCAGCCCCAGCATTTT	CASSSRREKDRVGNQPQHF
TRBV6-5	TRBJ2-3	.	.	TGTGCCAGCAGTTTCTACGGTACGCAGTATTTT	CASSFYGTQYF
TRBV7-9	TRBJ2-2	TRBD1	.	TGTGCCAGCAGCCCCCGGGACAGTACAAACACCGGGGAGCTGTTTTTT	CASSPRDSTNTGELFF
TRBV30	TRBJ1-3	.	.	TGTGCCTGGAGTGTCTCCGGAAACACCATATATTTT	CAWSVSGNTIYF
TRBV10-1	TRBJ2-7	.	.	TGCGCCAGCAGAGTTGCACTAGCTCTGTGGGAGCAGTACTTC	CASRVALALWEQYF
TRBV6-1	TRBJ2-7	TRBD1	.	TGTGCCAGCAGTGAAGGGACAGGGGGTTTGTACGAGCAGTACTTC	CASSEGTGGLYEQYF
TRBV7-9	TRBJ2-2	TRBD1	few	TGTGCCAGCAGCCCAGTGGGACAGGGCTTCGGGGAGCTGTTTTTT	CASSPVGQGFGELFF
TRBV15	TRBJ2-5	.	.	TGTGCCACCAGCGGGACCTCCCCCCGGGACAAATATGGAGAGACCCAGTACTTC	CATSGTSPRDKYGETQYF
TRBV19	TRBJ2-1	TRBD2	.	TGTGCCAGTAGTATAGATCAGGATCGCGGGAGGTTATACAATGAGCAGTTCTTC	CASSIDQDRGRLYNEQFF
TRBV4-2	TRBJ2-2	.	.	TGTGCCAGCAGCCAAGAGACCGGGAGTCACGGCGGGGAGCTGTTTTTT	CASSQETGSHGGELFF